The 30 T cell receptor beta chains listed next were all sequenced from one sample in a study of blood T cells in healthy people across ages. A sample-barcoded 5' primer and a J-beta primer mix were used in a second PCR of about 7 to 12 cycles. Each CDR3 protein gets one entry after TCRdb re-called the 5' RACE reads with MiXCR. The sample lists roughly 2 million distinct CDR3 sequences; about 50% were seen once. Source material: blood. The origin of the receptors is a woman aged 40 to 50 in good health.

CDR3 protein: CSVESRSRRLEQFF. CDR3 nucleotide sequence: TGCAGCGTTGAATCGCGGAGTCGGCGATTAGAGCAGTTCTTC. The rearrangement uses TRBV29-1 and TRBJ2-1; D not resolved. This CDR3 has 14 amino acids. V lost 2 bases and J 10 bases, leaving 18 bases between the germline ends. CDR1 and CDR2 from the germline V gene are SQVTM and ANQGSEA.

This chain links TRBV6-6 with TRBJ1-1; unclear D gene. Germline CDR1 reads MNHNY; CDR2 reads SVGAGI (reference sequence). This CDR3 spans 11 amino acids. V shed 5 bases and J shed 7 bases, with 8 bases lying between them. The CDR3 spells CASSDDGEAFF. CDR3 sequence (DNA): TGTGCCAGCAGTGACGACGGTGAAGCTTTCTTT.

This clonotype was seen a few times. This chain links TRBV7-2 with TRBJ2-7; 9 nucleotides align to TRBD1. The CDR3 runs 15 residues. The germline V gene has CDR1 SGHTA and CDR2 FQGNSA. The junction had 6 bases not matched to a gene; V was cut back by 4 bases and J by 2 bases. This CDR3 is CASSSDRGATYEQYF. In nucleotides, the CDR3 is TGTGCCAGCAGCTCCGACAGGGGGGCCACCTACGAGCAGTACTTC.

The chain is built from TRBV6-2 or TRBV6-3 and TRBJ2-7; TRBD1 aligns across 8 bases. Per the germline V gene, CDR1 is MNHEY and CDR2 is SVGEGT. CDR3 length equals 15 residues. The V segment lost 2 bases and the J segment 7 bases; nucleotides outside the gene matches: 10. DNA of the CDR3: TGTGCCAGCAGTTACCGGGACAGGATCGTATATGAGCAGTACTTC. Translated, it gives CASSYRDRIVYEQYF.

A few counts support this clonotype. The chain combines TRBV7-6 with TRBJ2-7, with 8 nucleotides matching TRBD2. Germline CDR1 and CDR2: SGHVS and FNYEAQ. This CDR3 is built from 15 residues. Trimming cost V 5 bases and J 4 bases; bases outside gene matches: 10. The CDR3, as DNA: TGTGCCAGCAGCCTACCGGGGGGGCTTGGGTACGAGCAGTACTTC. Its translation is CASSLPGGLGYEQYF.

The CDR3 nucleotides read TGTGCCAGTACTGCGGGGGGAACAGTAAAAGAGACCCAGTACTTC. Translated, it gives CASTAGGTVKETQYF. This sequence joins TRBV19 and TRBJ2-5; 8 positions match TRBD2. With V trimmed by 7 bases and J by 3 bases, 10 bases remained unmatched. The germline gives CDR1 LNHDA, CDR2 SQIVND (reference sequence). The CDR3 length is 15 residues.

The CDR3 bases are TGCAGCGTTGAAGGGCTCGTCTATGGCTACACCTTC. Encoded protein: CSVEGLVYGYTF. The chain employs TRBV29-1 and TRBJ1-2; the D is unclear. This CDR3 region has 12 residues. V gave up 1 base and J gave up 4 bases, with 7 bases separating them. From germline, CDR1 is SQVTM and CDR2 ANQGSEA.

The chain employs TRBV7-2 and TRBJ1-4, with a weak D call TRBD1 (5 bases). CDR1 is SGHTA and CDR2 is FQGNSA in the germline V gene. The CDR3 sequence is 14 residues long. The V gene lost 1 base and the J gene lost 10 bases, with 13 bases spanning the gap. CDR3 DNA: TGTGCCAGCAGCTTAGATGCAGGGCCGGGAAAACTGTTTTTT. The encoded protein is CASSLDAGPGKLFF.

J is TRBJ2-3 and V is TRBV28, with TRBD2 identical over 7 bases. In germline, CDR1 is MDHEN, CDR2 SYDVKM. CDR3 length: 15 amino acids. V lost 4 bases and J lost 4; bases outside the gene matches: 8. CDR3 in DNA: TGTGCCAGCAGTTCCTGGGGAGCGGGGCCAGATACGCAGTATTTT. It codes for CASSSWGAGPDTQYF.

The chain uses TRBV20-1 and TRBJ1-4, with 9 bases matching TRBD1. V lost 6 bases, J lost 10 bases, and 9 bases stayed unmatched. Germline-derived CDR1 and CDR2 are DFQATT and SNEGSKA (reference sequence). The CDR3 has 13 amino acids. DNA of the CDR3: TGCAGTGCCTGGGGGGACAGGGAGGCAAAACTGTTTTTT. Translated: CSAWGDREAKLFF.

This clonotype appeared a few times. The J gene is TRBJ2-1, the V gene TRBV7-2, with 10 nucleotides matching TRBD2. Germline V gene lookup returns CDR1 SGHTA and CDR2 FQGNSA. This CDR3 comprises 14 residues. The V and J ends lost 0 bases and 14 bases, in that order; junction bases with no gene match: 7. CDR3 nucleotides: TGTGCCAGCAGCTTAGCCCAGCGGGGGGGCGGGAAGTTCTTC. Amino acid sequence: CASSLAQRGGGKFF.

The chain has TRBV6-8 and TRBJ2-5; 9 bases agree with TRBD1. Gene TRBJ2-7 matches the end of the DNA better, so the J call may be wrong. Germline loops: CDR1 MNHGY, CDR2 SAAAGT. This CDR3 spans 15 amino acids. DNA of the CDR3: TGTGCCAGCGGACGAAACAGGGGGCCCCATCACGAGCAGTACTTC. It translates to CASGRNRGPHHEQYF.

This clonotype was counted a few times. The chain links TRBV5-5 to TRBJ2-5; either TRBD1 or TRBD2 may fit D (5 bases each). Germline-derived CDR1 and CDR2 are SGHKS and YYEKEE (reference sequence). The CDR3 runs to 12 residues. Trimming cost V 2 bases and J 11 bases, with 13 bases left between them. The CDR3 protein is CASSLSRDQQYF. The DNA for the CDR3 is TGTGCCAGCAGCTTATCGAGGGACCAGCAGTACTTC. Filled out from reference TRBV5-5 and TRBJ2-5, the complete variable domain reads DAGVTQSPTHLIKTRGQQVTLRCSPISGHKSVSWYQQVLGQGPQFIFQYYEKEERGRGNFPDRFSARQFPNYSSELNVNALLLGDSALYLCASSLSRDQQYFGPGTRLLVL.

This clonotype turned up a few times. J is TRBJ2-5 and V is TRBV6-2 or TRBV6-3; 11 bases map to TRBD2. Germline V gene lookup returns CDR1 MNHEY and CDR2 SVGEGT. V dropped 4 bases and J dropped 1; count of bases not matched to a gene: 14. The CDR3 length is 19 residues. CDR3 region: CASSSRRLAGGVRQETQYF. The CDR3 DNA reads TGTGCCAGCAGTTCACGCAGGCTAGCGGGGGGCGTTCGCCAAGAGACCCAGTACTTC.

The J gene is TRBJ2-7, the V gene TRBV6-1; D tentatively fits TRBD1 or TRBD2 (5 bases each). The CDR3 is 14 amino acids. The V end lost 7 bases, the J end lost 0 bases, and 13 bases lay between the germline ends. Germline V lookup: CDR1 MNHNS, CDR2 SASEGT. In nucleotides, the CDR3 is TGTGCCAGCATGGGGAGACAGACCTCCTACGAGCAGTACTTC. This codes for CASMGRQTSYEQYF.

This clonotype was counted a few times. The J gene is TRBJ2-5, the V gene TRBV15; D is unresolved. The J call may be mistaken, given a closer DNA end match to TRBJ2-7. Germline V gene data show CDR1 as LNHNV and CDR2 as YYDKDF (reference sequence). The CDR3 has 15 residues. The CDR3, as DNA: TGTGCCACCAGCAGAGATTCCCCCGCGTACTACGAGCAGTACTTC. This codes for CATSRDSPAYYEQYF.

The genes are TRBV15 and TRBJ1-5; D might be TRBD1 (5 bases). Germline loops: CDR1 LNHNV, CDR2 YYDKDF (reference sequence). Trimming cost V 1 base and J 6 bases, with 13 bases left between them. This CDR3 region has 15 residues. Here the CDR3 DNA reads TGTGCCACCAGCAGAGGAGGACTGGGGGGTCAGCCCCAGCATTTT. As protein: CATSRGGLGGQPQHF.

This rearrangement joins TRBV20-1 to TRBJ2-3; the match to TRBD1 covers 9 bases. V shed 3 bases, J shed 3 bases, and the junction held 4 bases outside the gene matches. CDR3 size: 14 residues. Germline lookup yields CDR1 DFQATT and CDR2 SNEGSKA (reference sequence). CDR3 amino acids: CSASGTGFTDTQYF. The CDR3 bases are TGCAGTGCTAGCGGGACAGGGTTTACAGATACGCAGTATTTT.

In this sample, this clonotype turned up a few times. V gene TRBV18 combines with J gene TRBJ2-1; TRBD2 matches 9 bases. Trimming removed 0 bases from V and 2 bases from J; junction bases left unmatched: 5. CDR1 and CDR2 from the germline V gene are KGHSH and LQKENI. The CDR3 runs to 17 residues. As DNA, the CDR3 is TGTGCCAGCTCACCACCGAGTCCTAGCGGGGCCTACAATGAGCAGTTCTTC. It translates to CASSPPSPSGAYNEQFF.

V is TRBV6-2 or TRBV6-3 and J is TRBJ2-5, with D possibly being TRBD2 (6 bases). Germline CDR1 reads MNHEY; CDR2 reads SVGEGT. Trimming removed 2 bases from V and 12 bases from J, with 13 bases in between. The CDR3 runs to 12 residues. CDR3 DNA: TGTGCCAGCAGTTACCCACAACGCGGGGAGTACTTC. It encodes CASSYPQRGEYF.

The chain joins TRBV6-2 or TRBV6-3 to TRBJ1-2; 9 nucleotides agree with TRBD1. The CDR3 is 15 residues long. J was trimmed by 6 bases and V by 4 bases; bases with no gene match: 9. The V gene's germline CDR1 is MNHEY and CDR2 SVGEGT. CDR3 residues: CASSSVLGQGHGYTF. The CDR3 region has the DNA TGTGCCAGCAGTTCCGTCCTGGGACAGGGCCATGGCTACACCTTC.

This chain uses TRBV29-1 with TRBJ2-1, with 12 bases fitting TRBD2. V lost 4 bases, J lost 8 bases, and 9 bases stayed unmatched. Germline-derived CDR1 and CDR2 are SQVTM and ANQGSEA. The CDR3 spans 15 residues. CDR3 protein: CSVGRTSGALDEQFF. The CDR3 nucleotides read TGCAGCGTTGGGCGGACTAGCGGGGCCCTCGATGAGCAGTTCTTC.

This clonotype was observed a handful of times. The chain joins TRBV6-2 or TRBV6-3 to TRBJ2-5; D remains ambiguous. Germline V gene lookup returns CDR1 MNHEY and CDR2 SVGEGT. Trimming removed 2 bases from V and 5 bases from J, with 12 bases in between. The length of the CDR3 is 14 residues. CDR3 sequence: CASSYGYNKETQYF. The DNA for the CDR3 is TGTGCCAGCAGTTACGGGTACAACAAGGAGACCCAGTACTTC.

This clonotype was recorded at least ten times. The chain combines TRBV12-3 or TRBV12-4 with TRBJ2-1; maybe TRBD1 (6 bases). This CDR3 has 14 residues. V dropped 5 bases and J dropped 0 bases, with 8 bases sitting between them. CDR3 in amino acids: CASSIQGSYNEQFF. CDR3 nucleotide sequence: TGTGCCAGCAGTATACAGGGCTCCTACAATGAGCAGTTCTTC.

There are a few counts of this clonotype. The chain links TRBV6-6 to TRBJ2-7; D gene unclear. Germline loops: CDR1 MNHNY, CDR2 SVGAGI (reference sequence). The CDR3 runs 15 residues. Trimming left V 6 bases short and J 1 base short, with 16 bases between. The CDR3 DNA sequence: TGTGCCAGCAGCCCCTTTACATCCATTTCCTACGAGCAGTACTTC. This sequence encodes CASSPFTSISYEQYF.

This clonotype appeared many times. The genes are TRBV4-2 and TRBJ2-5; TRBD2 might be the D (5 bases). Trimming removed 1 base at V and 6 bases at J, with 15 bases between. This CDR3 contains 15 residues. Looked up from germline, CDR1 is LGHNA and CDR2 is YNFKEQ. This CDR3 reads CASSQGAVTGKTQYF. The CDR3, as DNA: TGTGCCAGCAGCCAAGGGGCGGTTACGGGGAAGACCCAGTACTTC.

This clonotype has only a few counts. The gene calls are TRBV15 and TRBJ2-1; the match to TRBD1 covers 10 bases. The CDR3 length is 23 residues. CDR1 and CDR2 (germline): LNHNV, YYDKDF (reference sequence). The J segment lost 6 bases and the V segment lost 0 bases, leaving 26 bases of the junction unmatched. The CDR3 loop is CATSRDPWTGTGDSGDHLNEQFF. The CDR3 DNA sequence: TGTGCCACCAGCAGAGACCCCTGGACCGGGACAGGGGATAGCGGGGATCACCTCAATGAGCAGTTCTTC.

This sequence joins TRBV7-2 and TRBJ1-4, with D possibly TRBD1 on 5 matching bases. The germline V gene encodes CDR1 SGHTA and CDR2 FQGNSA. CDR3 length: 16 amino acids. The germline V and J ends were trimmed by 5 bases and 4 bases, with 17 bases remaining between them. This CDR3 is CASSQPLTDRNEKLFF. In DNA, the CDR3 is TGTGCCAGCAGCCAGCCCTTGACAGATCGTAATGAAAAACTGTTTTTT.

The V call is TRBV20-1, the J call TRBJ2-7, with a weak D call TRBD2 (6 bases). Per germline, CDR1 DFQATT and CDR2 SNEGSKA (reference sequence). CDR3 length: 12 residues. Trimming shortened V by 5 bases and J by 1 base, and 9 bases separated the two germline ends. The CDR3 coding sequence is TGCAGTGCTGGGACTGAATCCTACGAGCAGTACTTC. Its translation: CSAGTESYEQYF.

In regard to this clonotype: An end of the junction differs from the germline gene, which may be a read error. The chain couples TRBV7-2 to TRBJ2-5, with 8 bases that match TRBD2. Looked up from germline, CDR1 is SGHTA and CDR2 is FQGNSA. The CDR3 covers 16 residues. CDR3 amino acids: CAGSLFPAGVQETQYF. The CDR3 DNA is TGTGCCGGCAGCTTATTCCCAGCGGGGGTACAAGAGACCCAGTACTTC.